Listed here is a single T cell receptor beta chain. Its antigen is unidentified. This sample is drawn from a study of cytomegalovirus exposure and HLA in healthy donors. Turning to the study itself: Earlier findings included some 100 million unique TCR beta sequences obtained from approximately 170 million T cells. Study-wide results and limits: According to the study, around 180 TCR beta chains were cytomegalovirus-associated.

13 Jbeta primers and 60 Vbeta primers were used for the PCR. Produced via immunoSEQ multiplex PCR; TCRdb's table is partial and in-frame only. The sample data list about 130,000 clones. The sequenced material came from PBMCs. This receptor was identified in a young man in good health and CMV-seronegative.

The CDR3 nucleotides read TGTGCCAGCAGCTTAGTGGCGGACCAAGAGACCCAGTACTTC. Its translation: CASSLVADQETQYF. The chain joins TRBV7-9 to TRBJ2-5; D ambiguous. Looked up from germline, CDR1 is SEHNR and CDR2 is FQNEAQ (reference sequence). The CDR3 loop spans 14 amino acids. V dropped 1 base and J dropped 0 bases, with 6 bases sitting between them.